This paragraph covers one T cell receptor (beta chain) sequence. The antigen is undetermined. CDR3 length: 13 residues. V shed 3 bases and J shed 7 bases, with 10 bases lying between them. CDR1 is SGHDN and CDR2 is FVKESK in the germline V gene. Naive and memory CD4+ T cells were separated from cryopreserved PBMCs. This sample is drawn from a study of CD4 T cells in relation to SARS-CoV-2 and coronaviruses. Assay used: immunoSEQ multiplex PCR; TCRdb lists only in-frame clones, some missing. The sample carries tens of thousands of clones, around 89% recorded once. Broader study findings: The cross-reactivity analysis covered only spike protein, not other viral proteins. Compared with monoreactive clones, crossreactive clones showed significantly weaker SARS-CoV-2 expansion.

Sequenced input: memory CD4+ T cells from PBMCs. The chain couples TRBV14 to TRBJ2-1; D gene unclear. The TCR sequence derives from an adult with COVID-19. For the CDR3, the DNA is TGTGCCAGCAGCCAGGGATGGGCAAATGAGCAGTTCTTC. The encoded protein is CASSQGWANEQFF.